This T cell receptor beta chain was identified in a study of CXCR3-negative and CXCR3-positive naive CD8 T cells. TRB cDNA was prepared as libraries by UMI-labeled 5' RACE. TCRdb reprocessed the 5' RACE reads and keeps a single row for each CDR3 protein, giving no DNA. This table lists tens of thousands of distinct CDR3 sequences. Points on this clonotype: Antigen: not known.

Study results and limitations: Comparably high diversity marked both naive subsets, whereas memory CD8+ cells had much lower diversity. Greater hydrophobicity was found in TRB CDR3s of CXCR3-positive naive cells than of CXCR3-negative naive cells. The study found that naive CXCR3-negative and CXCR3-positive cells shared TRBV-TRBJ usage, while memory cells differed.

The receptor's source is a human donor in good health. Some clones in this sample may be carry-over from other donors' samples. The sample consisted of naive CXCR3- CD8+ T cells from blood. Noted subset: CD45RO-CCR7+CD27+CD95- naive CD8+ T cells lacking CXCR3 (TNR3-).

CDR3 loop: CASSFFRDNRLWGYTF. This chain links TRBV5-4 with TRBJ1-2; TCRdb's D gene call, TRBD1, goes unchecked for lack of DNA. This CDR3 has 16 amino acids. Germline CDR1 reads SGHNT; CDR2 reads YYREEE (reference sequence). Full variable domain (missing parts from reference TRBV5-4 and TRBJ1-2): ETGVTQSPTHLIKTRGQQVTLRCSSQSGHNTVSWYQQALGQGPQFIFQYYREEENGRGNFPPRFSGLQFPNYSSELNVNALELDDSALYLCASSFFRDNRLWGYTFGSGTRLTVV.